Below are 9 T cell receptor beta chains sequenced from a single sample in a study of tumor-infiltrating lymphocytes in primary liver carcinoma. A constant-region primer primed TCR beta cDNA synthesis from about 490 ng of total RNA. Nested multiplex PCR, run for three rounds with slightly modified ARM-PCR, yielded TCR beta libraries. The opening two PCR rounds, about 11 cycles each, paired TRBV1-TRBV30 forward primers with a C-beta reverse primer. TCRdb reprocessed the multiplex PCR reads via MiXCR and lists one record per CDR3 protein. This table has about 190,000 distinct CDR3 sequences, just under 85% appearing once. For each extraction, RNA and DNA were obtained together from approximately 20-30 mg of unsorted bulk tissue. Sequences were obtained from tumor tissue from primary liver carcinoma. All receptors come from a man aged 40-55 years with primary liver carcinoma and hepatitis B virus infection.

In the case of this clonotype: Germline and junction disagree at one end, which may indicate a read error. V and J are TRBV30 and TRBJ2-1; D is uncertain. Germline values: CDR1 GTSNPN, CDR2 SVGIG (reference sequence). The CDR3 loop spans 11 amino acids. CDR3 sequence (DNA): TGCTCCTGGGTGGAATACAATGAGCAGTTCTTC. Its protein is CSWVEYNEQFF. The variable domain in full, completed from reference TRBV30 and TRBJ2-1, reads SQTIHQWPATLVQPVGSPLSLECTVEGTSNPNLYWYRQAAGRGLQLLFYSVGIGQISSEVPQNLSASRPQDRQFILSSKKLLLSDSGFYLCSWVEYNEQFFGPGTRLTVL.

Judged by abundance, this clonotype is medium-sized (0.01 to 0.1%). V gene TRBV6-6 combines with J gene TRBJ2-5; D not certain. CDR3 length equals 11 residues. Germline loops: CDR1 MNHNY, CDR2 SVGAGI (reference sequence). V was pared by 5 bases and J by 2 bases, with 3 bases between. The CDR3 DNA sequence: TGTGCCAGCAGTCCTCAAGAGACCCAGTACTTC. Translating gives CASSPQETQYF.

As regards this clonotype: Given the absence of the conserved phenylalanine or tryptophan at the CDR3 end, a read error is likely. The genes are TRBV6-1 and TRBJ1-1; TRBD1 is a possible D gene (5 bases). Looked up from germline, CDR1 is MNHNS and CDR2 is SASEGT. The CDR3 extends over 13 amino acids. This CDR3 is CVSSEVRDTEAFS. CDR3 coding DNA: TGTGTCAGCAGTGAAGTCAGGGACACTGAAGCTTTCTCT.

This clonotype was counted a single time. No conserved phenylalanine or tryptophan is present at the end of the CDR3, so a read error is the likely explanation. This rearrangement joins TRBV13 to TRBJ1-2; 9 positions match TRBD1. This CDR3 has 14 residues. Germline CDR1 PRHDT, CDR2 FYEKMQ (reference sequence). CDR3 nucleotides: TGTGCCTGCAGCTCACAGGGGGCCTACTATGGCTACACCTCC. Its translation is CACSSQGAYYGYTS.

Points on this clonotype: Germline and junction disagree at one end, which may indicate a read error. The chain is built from TRBV12-3 or TRBV12-4 and TRBJ2-5; D assignment may be TRBD1 or TRBD2 (7 bases each). This CDR3 region has 14 residues. The CDR3 here is CASKGGTVQETQYF. In DNA form, the CDR3 reads TGTGCCAGCAAGGGAGGGACAGTACAAGAGACTCAGTACTTC.

This chain uses TRBV6-2 or TRBV6-3 with TRBJ2-3; 7 positions match TRBD2. Germline V gene sequence: CDR1 MNHEY, CDR2 SVGEGT. This CDR3 has 13 residues. CDR3 sequence reads: CASSAWTRTPQYF. CDR3 bases: TGTGCTAGTTCCGCTTGGACTAGAACCCCGCAGTATTTT.

This clonotype was seen a handful of times. The CDR3 end shows no conserved phenylalanine or tryptophan, and so a read error is likely. No DNA is shown, since the ends of the CDR3 on it are uncertain; the CDR3 is the one TCRdb lists. The CDR3: CASEGTGSYEQYL. This chain joins TRBV12-5 and TRBJ2-7. Germline V lookup: CDR1 LGHNT, CDR2 FRNRAP. The CDR3 spans 13 residues, counting both ends.

The rearrangement uses TRBV5-1 and TRBJ1-1; 7 nucleotides align to TRBD1. Trimming removed 2 bases from V and 1 base from J; junction bases left unmatched: 17. The CDR3 spans 19 residues. Germline lookup yields CDR1 SGHRS and CDR2 YFSETQ. The CDR3 is CASSFRTGISKTWNTEAFF. The CDR3 DNA follows: TGCGCCAGCAGCTTCAGGACAGGCATCTCAAAGACATGGAACACTGAAGCTTTCTTT. Full variable domain (rest looked up from reference TRBV5-1 and TRBJ1-1): KAGVTQTPRYLIKTRGQQVTLSCSPISGHRSVSWYQQTPGQGLQFLFEYFSETQRNKGNFPGRFSGRQFSNSRSEMNVSTLELGDSALYLCASSFRTGISKTWNTEAFFGQGTRLTVV.

Remarks on this clonotype: This may be a read error, as it is one base from a much larger clone. The chain joins TRBV30 to TRBJ1-5; maybe TRBD1 (5 bases). Germline V lookup: CDR1 GTSNPN, CDR2 SVGIG (reference sequence). The CDR3 is made up of 14 amino acids. The germline V and J ends were trimmed by 2 bases and 9 bases, with 17 bases remaining between them. The DNA of the CDR3 is TGTGCCTGGAGTCGACAGAGGCTAGGGGCGCCCCAGCATTTT. As protein: CAWSRQRLGAPQHF.